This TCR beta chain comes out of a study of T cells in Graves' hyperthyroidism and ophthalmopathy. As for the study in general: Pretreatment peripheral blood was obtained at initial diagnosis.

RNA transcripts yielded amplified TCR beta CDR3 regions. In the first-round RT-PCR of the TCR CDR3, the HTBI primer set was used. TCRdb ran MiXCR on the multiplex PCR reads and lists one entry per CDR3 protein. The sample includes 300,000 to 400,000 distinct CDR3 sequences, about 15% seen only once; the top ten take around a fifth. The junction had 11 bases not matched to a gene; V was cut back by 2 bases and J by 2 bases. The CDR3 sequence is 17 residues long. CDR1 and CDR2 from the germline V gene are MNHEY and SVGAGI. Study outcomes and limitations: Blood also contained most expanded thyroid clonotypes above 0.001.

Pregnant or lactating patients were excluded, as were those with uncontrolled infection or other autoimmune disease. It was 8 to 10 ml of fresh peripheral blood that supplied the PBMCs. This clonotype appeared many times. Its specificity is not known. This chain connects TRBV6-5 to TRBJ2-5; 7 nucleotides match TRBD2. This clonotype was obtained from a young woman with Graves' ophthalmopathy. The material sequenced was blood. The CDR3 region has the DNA TGTGCCAGCAGTTACGCCTACCGGGGGGTTGGTCAAGAGACCCAGTACTTC. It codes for CASSYAYRGVGQETQYF.